The clone carrying this TCR beta chain was seen at least ten times. Its antigen remains unidentified. TCRdb recomputed calls from the 5' RACE reads with MiXCR, one row per CDR3 protein. The sample lists approximately 330,000 distinct CDR3 sequences, 4.1% seen once, with under 30% in the top ten. The CDR3 totals 14 residues. Germline-derived CDR1 and CDR2 are MDHEN and SYDVKM. The V end lost 8 bases, the J end lost 2 bases, and 13 bases lay between the germline ends. These data are taken from a study of T cells after yellow fever vaccination. Study conclusions and caveats: Re-detected after boosting: most primary clones, 96% of CD4 and about 89% of CD8. Repertoires sorted by FACS could include abundant clonotypes that are contaminants from the bulk population.

The V call is TRBV28, the J call TRBJ2-4; tentatively, D is TRBD2 (5 bases). Specimen: PBMCs, collected 5 days after the yellow fever booster vaccination. The sequence was collected from a young man who received the YFV17D yellow fever vaccine. CDR3 amino acids: CASGEGSTKNIQYF. The CDR3 coding sequence is TGTGCCAGCGGAGAGGGTTCGACCAAAAACATTCAGTACTTC.